This paragraph reports one TCR beta chain. This clone was picked up a small number of times. This clone's antigen is unknown. Base qualities are not provided; no much larger clone lies one nucleotide away. The data belong to a study of shared clonotypes between healthy human individuals (TCRdb year 2020). Background on the whole study: The cohort comprised a couple of women and a few men aged 18 to 49 years. To estimate repertoire size and how much clonotype sharing occurs between individuals, the study deeply sequenced the blood TCR repertoires of five healthy adults. Leukapheresis yielded between about 0.8 and 9.5 billion PBMCs per donor. To increase sequencing depth and limit assay-specific biases, different laboratories used diverse techniques to prepare libraries and sequence TCR repertoires.

Using the deep immunoSEQ assay, TCR CDR3 regions were amplified from genomic DNA by multiplex PCR. Extracted genomic DNA from each cell subset was distributed evenly across all wells of several immunoSEQ 96-well plates, and each plate was treated as a replicate. Each replicate PCR for unsorted PBMC received about 0.3 ug genomic DNA, equal to about 30,000 T cell genomes. Unsorted PBMC genomic DNA was sequenced across ten immunoSEQ deep assay plates. Purified libraries were measured with a Qubit 3.0 fluorometer, size-checked on a Bioanalyzer 2100, and measured again with the KAPA Library Quantification kit. Each immunoSEQ 96-well plate was sequenced on its own single-read 150-cycle Illumina NextSeq 550 flow cell. The original pipeline was this. Because only junctional sequences without quality scores were contained in the immunoSEQ output, filtering matching that applied to full-length reads could not be performed. Sequences were annotated with PyIR, a Python wrapper for IgBLAST v1.9, and V/J genes and CDR3 were assigned using IMGT germline references. Reads with weak V/J assignments (E-value above 1e-6), missing CDR3, stop codons, out-of-frame junctions, or ambiguous translated residues were removed. V3J clonotypes were defined as sequences sharing an identical inferred V gene, J gene, and CDR3 amino acid sequence. Percentage overlap between repertoires was calculated by dividing the number of shared unique clonotypes by the size of the smaller repertoire. Richness of each repertoire was evaluated using RTK rarefaction, the Chao1 estimator, and Recon v2.1 estimates of unobserved clonotypes. The clones in this table, taken by TCRdb from immuneACCESS, are in-frame only. Not every clone is retained; where verified, under half of the shortfall comes from an unresolved V gene, and the cause of the rest is unknown. V and J calls and clone size come straight from that table; D and trimming were deduced from the DNA. The sample table records roughly 500,000 clones; about 82% of these occur just once. Together, the top ten hold approximately 13% of the sample.

Donors were healthy HIV-negative adults with no recently reported acute infections or vaccinations. All donors were Caucasian adults living in Nashville, Tennessee, USA. In the unsorted samples, some 94 million PBMCs were counted, and genomic DNA was extracted using the QIAamp DNA Blood Mini kit. After blood collection by leukapheresis, PBMCs were isolated using Ficoll-Histopaque density gradient centrifugation and then cryopreserved in the vapor phase of liquid nitrogen. What the research found in general, with its limitations: Because the study included only a small number of donors, the genetic and exposure-history diversity represented was limited. Sampling was restricted to blood, and TCR repertoires in tissue are likely to differ from TCR repertoires in blood. Pairwise subsampling led to the expectation that sequencing depth would affect the degree of clonotype sharing among donors.

The sample taken for sequencing was PBMCs. The sequence derives from a woman aged 40 to 50 in good health. Some clones in this sample may be carry-over from other donors' samples.

Here the CDR3 is given as CASSAERITEAFF. The base sequence is TGTGCCAGCAGTGCAGAAAGGATCACCGAAGCTTTCTTT. The receptor chain draws on TRBV6-1 and TRBJ1-1; too little of a D gene remains to name it. The germline ends are 14 bases apart after V is trimmed by 4 bases and J by 8 bases. CDR1 and CDR2, looked up from the germline V gene, are MNHNS and SASEGT. The CDR3 runs 13 amino acids, cysteine and phenylalanine included. Only CDR3 DNA is held: 39 bases, read in frame from base 1.